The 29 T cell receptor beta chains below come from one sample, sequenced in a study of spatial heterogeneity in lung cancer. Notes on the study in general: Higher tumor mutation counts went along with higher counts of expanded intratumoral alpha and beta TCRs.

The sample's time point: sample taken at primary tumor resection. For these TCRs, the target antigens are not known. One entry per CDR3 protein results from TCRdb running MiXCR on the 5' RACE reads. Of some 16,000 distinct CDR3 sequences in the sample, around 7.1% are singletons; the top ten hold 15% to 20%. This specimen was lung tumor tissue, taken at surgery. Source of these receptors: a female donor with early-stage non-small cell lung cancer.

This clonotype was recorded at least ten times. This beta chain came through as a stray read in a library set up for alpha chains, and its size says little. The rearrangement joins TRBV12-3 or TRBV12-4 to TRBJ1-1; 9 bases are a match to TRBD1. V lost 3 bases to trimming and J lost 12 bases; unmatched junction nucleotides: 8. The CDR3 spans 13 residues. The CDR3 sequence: CASSLGQGGTSFF. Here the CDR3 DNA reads TGTGCCAGCAGTTTGGGACAGGGTGGAACCTCTTTCTTT.

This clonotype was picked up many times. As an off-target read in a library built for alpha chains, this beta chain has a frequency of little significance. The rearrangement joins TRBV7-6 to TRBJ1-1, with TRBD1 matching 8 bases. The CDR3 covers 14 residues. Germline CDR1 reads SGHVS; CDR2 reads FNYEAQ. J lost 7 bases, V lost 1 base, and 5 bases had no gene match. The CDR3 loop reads CASSLVGGTGEAFF. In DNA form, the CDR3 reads TGTGCCAGCAGCTTAGTAGGGGGGACAGGTGAAGCTTTCTTT.

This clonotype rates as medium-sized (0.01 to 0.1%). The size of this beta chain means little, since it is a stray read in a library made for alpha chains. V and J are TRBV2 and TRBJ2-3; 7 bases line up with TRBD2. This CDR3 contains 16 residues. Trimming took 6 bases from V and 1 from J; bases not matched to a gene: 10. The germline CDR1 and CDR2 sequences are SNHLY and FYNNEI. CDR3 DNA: TGTGCCAGCAGGGGGGAAAGACTAGCCGGCACAGATACGCAGTATTTT. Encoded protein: CASRGERLAGTDTQYF.

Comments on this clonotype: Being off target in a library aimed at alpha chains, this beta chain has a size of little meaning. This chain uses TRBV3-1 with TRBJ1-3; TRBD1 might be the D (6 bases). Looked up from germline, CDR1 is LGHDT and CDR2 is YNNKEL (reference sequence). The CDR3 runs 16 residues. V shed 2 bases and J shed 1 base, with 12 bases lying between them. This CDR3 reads CASSQIQGVSGNTIYF. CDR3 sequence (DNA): TGTGCCAGCAGCCAAATACAGGGTGTTTCTGGAAACACCATATATTTT.

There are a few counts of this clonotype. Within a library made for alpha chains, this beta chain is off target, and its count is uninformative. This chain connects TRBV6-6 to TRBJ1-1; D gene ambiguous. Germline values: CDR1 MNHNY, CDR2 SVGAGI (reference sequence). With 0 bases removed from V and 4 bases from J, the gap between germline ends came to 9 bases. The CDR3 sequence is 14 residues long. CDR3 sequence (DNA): TGTGCCAGCAGTTACTCGATCGACGCCACTGAAGCTTTCTTT. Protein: CASSYSIDATEAFF.

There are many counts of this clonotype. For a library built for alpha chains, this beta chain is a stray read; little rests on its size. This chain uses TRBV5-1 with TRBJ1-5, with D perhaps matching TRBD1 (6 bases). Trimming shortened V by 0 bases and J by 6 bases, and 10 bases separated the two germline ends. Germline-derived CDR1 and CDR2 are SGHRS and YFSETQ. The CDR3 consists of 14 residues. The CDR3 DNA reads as TGCGCCAGCAGCTTGGAGGGGGGCGGTCAGCCCCAGCATTTT. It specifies CASSLEGGGQPQHF. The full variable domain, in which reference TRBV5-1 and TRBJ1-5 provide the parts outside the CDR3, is KAGVTQTPRYLIKTRGQQVTLSCSPISGHRSVSWYQQTPGQGLQFLFEYFSETQRNKGNFPGRFSGRQFSNSRSEMNVSTLELGDSALYLCASSLEGGGQPQHFGDGTRLSIL.

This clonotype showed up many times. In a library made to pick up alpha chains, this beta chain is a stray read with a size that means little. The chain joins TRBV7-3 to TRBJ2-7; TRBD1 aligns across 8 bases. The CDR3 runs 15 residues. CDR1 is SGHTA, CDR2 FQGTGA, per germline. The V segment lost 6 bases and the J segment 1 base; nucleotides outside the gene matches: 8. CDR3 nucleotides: TGTGCCAGCAGTTACGGGACAGGCCTTTCCTACGAGCAGTACTTC. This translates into CASSYGTGLSYEQYF.

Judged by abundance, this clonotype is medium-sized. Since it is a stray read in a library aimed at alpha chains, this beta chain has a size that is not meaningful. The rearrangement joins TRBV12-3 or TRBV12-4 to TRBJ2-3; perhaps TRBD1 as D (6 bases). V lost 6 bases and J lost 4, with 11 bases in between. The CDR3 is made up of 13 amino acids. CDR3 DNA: TGTGCCAGCAGCGGACAGAGCGCAGATACGCAGTATTTT. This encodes CASSGQSADTQYF.

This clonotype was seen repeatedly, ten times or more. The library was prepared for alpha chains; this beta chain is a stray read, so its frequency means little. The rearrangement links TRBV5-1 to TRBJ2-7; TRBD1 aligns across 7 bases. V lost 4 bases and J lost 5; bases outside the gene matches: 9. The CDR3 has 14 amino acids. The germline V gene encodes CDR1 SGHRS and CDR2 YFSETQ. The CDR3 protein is CASSLRQGTDEQYF. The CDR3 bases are TGCGCCAGCAGCCTACGACAGGGAACGGACGAGCAGTACTTC.

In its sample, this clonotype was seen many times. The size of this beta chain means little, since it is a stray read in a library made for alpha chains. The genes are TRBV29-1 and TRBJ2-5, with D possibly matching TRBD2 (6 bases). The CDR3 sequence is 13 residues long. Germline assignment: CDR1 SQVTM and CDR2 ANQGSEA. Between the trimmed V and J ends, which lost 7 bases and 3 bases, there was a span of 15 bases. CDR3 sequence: CSGLDGGEETQYF. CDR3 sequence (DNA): TGCAGCGGTCTGGATGGAGGGGAAGAGACCCAGTACTTC.

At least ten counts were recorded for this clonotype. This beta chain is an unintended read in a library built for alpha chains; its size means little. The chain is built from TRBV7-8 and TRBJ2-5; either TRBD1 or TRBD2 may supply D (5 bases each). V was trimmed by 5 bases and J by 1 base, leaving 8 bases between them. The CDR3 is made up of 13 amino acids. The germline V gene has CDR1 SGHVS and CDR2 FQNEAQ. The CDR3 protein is CASSGGSQETQYF. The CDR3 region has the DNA TGTGCCAGCAGCGGGGGATCCCAAGAGACCCAGTACTTC.

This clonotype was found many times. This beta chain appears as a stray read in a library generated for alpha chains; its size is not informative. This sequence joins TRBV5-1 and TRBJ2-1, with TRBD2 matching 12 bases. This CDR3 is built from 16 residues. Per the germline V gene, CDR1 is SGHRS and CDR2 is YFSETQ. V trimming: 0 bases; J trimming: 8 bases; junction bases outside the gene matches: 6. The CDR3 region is CASSLGLAGAADEQFF. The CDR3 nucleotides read TGCGCCAGCAGCTTGGGACTAGCGGGGGCCGCCGATGAGCAGTTCTTC.

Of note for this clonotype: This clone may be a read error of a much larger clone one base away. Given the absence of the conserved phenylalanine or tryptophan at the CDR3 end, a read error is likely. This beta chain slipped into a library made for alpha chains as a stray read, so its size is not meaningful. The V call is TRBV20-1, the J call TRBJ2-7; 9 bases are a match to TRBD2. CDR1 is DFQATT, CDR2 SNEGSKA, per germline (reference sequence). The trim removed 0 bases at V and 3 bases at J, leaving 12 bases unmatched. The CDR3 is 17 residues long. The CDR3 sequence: CSARDTIAGAKYYEQYL. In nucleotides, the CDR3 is TGCAGTGCTAGAGATACGATAGCGGGGGCGAAATACTACGAGCAGTACCTC.

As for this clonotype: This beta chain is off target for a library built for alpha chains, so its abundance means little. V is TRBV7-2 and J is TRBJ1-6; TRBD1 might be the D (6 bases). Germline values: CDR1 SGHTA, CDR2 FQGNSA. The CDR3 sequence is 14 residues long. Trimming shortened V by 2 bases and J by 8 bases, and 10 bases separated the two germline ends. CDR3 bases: TGTGCCAGCAGCTTACGACAGGCAGATTCACCCCTCCACTTT. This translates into CASSLRQADSPLHF.

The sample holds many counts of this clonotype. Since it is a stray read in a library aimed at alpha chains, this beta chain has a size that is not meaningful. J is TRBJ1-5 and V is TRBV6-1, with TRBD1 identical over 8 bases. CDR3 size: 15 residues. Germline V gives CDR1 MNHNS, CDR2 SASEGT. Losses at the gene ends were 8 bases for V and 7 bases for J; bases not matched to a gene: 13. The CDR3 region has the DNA TGTGCCAGCCTCGGCACAGGACAGGGTGGGCAGCCCCAGCATTTT. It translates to CASLGTGQGGQPQHF.

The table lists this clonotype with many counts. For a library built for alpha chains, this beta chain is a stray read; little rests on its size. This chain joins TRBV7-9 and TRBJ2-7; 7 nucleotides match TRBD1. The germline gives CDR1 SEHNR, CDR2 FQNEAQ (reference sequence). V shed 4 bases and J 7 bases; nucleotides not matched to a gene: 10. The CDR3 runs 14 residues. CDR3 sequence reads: CASSYRDRFGEQYF. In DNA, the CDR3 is TGTGCCAGCAGCTACCGGGACAGATTCGGGGAGCAGTACTTC.

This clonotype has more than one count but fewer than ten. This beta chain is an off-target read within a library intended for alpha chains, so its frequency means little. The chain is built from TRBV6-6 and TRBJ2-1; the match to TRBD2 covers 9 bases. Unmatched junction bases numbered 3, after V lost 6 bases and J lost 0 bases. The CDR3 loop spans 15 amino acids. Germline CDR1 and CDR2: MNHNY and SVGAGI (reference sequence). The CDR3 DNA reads TGTGCCAGCAGCCGCGGGGGGGTCTCCTACAATGAGCAGTTCTTC. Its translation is CASSRGGVSYNEQFF.

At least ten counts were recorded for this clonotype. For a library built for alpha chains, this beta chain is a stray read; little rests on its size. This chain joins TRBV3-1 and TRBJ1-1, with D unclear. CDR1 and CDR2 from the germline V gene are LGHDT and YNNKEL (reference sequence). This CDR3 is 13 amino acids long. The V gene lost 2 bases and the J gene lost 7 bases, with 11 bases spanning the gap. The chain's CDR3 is CASSQNNVYEAFF. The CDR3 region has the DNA TGTGCCAGCAGCCAAAATAACGTGTATGAAGCTTTCTTT.

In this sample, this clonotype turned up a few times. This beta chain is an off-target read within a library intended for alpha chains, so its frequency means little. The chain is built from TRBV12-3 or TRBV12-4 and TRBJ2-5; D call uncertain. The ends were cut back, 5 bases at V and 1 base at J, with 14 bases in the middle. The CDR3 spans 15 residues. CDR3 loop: CASSPQIGTQETQYF. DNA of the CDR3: TGTGCCAGCAGTCCCCAAATAGGCACCCAAGAGACCCAGTACTTC.

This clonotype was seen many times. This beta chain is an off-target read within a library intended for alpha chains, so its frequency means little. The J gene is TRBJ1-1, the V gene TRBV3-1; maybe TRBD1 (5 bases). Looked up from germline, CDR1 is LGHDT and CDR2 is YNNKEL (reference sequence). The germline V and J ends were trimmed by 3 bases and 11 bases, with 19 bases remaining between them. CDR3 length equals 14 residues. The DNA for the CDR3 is TGTGCCAGCAGCCATTCCCCTGGGAGGGGATGGGCTTTCTTT. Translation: CASSHSPGRGWAFF.

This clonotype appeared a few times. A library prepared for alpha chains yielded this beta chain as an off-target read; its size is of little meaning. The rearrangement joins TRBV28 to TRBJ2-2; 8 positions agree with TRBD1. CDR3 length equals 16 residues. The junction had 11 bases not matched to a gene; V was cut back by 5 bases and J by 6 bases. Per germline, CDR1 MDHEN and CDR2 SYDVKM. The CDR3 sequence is CASSKGTGTGPGELFF. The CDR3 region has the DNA TGTGCCAGCAGTAAGGGGACCGGGACAGGTCCCGGGGAGCTGTTTTTT. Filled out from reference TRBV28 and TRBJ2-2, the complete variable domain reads DVKVTQSSRYLVKRTGEKVFLECVQDMDHENMFWYRQDPGLGLRLIYFSYDVKMKEKGDIPEGYSVSREKKERFSLILESASTNQTSMYLCASSKGTGTGPGELFFGEGSRLTVL.

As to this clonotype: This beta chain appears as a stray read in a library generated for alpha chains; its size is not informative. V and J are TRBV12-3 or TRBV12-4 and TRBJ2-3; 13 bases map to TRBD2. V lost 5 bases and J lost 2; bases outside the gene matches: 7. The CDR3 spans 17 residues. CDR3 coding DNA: TGTGCCAGCAGTGCAGCGGGACTAGCGGGGCCCACAGATACGCAGTATTTT. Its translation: CASSAAGLAGPTDTQYF.

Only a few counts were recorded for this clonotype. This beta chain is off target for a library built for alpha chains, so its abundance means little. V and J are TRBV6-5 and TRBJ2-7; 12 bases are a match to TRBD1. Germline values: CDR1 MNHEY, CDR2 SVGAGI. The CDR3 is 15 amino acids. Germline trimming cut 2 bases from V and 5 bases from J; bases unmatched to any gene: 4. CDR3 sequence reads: CASSYAGTGGHEQYF. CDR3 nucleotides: TGTGCCAGCAGTTACGCCGGGACAGGGGGCCACGAGCAGTACTTC.

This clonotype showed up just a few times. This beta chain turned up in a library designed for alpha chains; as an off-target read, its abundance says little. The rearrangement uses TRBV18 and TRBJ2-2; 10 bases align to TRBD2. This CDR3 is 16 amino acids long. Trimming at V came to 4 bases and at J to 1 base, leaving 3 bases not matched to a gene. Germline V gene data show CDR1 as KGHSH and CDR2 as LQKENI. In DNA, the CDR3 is TGTGCCAGCTCACGTAGCGGGGGGATGAACACCGGGGAGCTGTTTTTT. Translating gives CASSRSGGMNTGELFF.

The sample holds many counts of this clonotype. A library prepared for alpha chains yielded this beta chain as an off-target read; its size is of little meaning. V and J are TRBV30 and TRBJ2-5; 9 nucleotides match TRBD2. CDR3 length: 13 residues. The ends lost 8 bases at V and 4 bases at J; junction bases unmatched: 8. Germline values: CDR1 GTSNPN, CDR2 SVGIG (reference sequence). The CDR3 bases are TGTGCCCAAGAGGGACTAGCAGGAGAGACCCAGTACTTC. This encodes CAQEGLAGETQYF.

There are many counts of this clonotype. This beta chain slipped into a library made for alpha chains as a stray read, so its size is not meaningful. For the CDR3, the DNA is TGCAGTGCTAGAGCCCCGGACAGGGAGTCACCCCTCCACTTT. It translates to CSARAPDRESPLHF. V and J are TRBV20-1 and TRBJ1-6; 8 nucleotides match TRBD1. The V and J ends lost 1 base and 10 bases, in that order; junction bases with no gene match: 6. CDR3 length: 14 residues. Germline values: CDR1 DFQATT, CDR2 SNEGSKA (reference sequence).

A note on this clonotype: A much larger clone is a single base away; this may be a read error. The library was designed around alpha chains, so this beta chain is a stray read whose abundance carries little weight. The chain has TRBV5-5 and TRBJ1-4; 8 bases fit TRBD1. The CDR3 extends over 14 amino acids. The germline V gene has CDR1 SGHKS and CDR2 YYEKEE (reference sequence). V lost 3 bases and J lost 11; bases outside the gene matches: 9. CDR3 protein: CASSWTGTGDKLFF. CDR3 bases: TGTGCCAGCAGCTGGACAGGGACAGGAGATAAACTGTTTTTT.

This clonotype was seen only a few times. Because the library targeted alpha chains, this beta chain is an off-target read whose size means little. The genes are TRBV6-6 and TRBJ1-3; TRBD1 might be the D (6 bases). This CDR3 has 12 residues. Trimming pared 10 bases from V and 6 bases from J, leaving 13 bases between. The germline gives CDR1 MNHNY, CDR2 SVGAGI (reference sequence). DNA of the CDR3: TGTGCCACCATCCCAGGGGAAAACACCATATATTTT. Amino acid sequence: CATIPGENTIYF.

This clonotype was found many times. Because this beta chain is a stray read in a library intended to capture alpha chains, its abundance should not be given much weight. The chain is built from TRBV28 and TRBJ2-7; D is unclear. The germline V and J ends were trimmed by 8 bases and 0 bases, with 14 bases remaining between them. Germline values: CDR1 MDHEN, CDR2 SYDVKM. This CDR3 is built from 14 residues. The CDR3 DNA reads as TGTGCCAGCTTAGACTTCACGAGCTCCTACGAGCAGTACTTC. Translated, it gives CASLDFTSSYEQYF. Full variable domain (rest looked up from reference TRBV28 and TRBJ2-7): DVKVTQSSRYLVKRTGEKVFLECVQDMDHENMFWYRQDPGLGLRLIYFSYDVKMKEKGDIPEGYSVSREKKERFSLILESASTNQTSMYLCASLDFTSSYEQYFGPGTRLTVT.